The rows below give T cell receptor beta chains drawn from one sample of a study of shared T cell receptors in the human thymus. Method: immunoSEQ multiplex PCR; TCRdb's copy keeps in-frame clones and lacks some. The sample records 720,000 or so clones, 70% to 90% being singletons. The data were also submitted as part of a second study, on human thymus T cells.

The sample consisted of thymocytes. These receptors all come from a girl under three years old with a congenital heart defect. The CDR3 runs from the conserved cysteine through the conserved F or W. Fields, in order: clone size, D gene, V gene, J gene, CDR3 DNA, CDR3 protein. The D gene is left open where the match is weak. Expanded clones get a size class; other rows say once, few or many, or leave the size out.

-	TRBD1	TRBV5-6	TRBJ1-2	TGTGCCAGCATCCCGGGACAGGGAGACTATGGCTACACCTTC	CASIPGQGDYGYTF
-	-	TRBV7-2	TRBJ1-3	TGTGCCAGCAGCTTGAGCGAGGGGAGGGTGGACACCATATATTTT	CASSLSEGRVDTIYF
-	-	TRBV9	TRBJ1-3	TGTGCCAGCAGCCCCCAGAACAGGGTTAGATCTGGAAACACCATATATTTT	CASSPQNRVRSGNTIYF
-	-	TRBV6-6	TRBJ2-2	TGTGCCAGCACCTACGACAGCGCGAACACCGGGGAGCTGTTTTTT	CASTYDSANTGELFF
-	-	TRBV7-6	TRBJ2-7	TGTGCCAGCAGCTTAATGGGAGATGGTAGCTCCTACGAGCAGTACTTC	CASSLMGDGSSYEQYF
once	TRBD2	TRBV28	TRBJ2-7	TGTGCCAGCAGTTTGAAACCGAGCGGGGTCATACTCGGGGAGCAGTACTTC	CASSLKPSGVILGEQYF
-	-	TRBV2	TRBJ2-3	TGTGCCAGCAGTGGAGGGGGAAGGAGGACAGATACGCAGTATTTT	CASSGGGRRTDTQYF
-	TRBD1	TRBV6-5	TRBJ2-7	TGTGCCAGCAGCTATCACCGGGACAGCGCCTACGAGCAGTACTTC	CASSYHRDSAYEQYF
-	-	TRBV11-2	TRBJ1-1	TGTGCCAGCAGCTTAGAAGAAAACAGGAACACTGAAGCTTTCTTT	CASSLEENRNTEAFF
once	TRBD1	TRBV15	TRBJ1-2	TGTGCCACCAGCAGGGGTAAGGGGGCCGGAGTCTATGGCTACACCTTC	CATSRGKGAGVYGYTF
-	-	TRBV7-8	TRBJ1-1	TGTGCCAGCAGAAAATCGGGAGCTAACACTGAAGCTTTCTTT	CASRKSGANTEAFF
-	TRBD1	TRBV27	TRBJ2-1	TGTGCCAGCAGTTTGTGGGGGACAGGTTGTTACAACTCCTACAATGAGCAGTTCTTC	CASSLWGTGCYNSYNEQFF
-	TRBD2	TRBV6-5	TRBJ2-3	TGTGCCAGCAGTTACGGGGGGAGGGGCACAGATACGCAGTATTTT	CASSYGGRGTDTQYF
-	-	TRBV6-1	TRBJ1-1	TGTGCCAGCCTATATTGGGGCCCGGGCACTGAAGCTTTCTTT	CASLYWGPGTEAFF
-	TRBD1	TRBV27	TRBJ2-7	TGTGCCAGCAGCCGCGGCGGGACAGGGGCCTACGAGCAGTACTTC	CASSRGGTGAYEQYF
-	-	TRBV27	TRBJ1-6	TGTGCCAGCAGTTTAAGAGGTCGTATCTTAAATTCACCCCTCCACTTT	CASSLRGRILNSPLHF
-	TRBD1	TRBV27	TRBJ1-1	TGTGCCAGCAGCGGCAGGGGGCATATGAACACTGAAGCTTTCTTT	CASSGRGHMNTEAFF
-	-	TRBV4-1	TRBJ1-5	TGCGCCAGCAGCCAAGATGCGCGTGGGGGGGACACGGAAAGCAATCAGCCCCAGCATTTT	CASSQDARGGDTESNQPQHF
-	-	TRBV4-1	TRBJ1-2	TGCGCCAGCAGCCAAGACGACAGCAAATACTATGGCTACACCTTC	CASSQDDSKYYGYTF
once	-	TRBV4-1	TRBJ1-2	TGCGCCAGCAGCCAAGACGGGGACACCCCACGGAATGGCTACACCTTC	CASSQDGDTPRNGYTF
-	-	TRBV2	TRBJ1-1	TGTGCCAGCAGTGGGGGGGGTAACACTGAAGCTTTCTTT	CASSGGGNTEAFF
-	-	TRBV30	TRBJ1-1	TGTGCCTGGAGTTACAGACCCGTGAACACTGAAGCTTTCTTT	CAWSYRPVNTEAFF
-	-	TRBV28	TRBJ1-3	TGTGCCAGCAGTTTGGGGGGACCAGGAAACACCATATATTTT	CASSLGGPGNTIYF
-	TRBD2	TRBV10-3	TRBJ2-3	TGTGCCACTGGCCCGGGACTAGCGGTAGATACGCAGTATTTT	CATGPGLAVDTQYF
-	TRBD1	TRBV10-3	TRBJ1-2	TGTGCCATCAGTGTGAGGACAGGGGAATTATATGGCTACACCTTC	CAISVRTGELYGYTF
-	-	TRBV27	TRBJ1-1	TGTGCCAGCAGTTTATCTTGGGCGTTTCACACTGAAGCTTTCTTT	CASSLSWAFHTEAFF
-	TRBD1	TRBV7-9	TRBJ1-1	TGTGCCAGCACGAGAGGCAGGGGGTCTCCGCGAACGGGAGAAGCTTTCTTT	CASTRGRGSPRTGEAFF
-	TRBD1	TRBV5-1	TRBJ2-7	TGCGCCAGCAAGGGACAGGGAAGTTTGACCTACGAGCAGTACTTC	CASKGQGSLTYEQYF